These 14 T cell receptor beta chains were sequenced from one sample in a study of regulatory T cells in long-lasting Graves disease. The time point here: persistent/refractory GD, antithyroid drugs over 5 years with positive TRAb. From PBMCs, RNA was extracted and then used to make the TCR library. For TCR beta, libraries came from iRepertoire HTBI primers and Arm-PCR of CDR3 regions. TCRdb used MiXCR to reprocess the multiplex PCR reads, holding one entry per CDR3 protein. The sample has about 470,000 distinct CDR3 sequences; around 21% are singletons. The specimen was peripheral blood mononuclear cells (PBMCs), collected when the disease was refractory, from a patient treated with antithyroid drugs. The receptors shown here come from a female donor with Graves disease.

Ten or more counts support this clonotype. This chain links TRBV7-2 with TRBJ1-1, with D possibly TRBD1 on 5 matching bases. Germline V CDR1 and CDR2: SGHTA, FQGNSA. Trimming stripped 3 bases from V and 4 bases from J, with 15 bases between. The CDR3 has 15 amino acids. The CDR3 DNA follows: TGTGCCAGCAGCTTGGGACCGAAGGTGAGCACTGAAGCTTTCTTT. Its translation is CASSLGPKVSTEAFF.

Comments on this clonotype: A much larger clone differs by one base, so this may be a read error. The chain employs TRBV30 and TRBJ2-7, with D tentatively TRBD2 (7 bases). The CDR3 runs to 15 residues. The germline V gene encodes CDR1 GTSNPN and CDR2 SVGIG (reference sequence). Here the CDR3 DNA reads TGTGCCTGGGGTGTATCTTGGGCGGGGGCGTCCGAGCAGTACTTC. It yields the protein CAWGVSWAGASEQYF.

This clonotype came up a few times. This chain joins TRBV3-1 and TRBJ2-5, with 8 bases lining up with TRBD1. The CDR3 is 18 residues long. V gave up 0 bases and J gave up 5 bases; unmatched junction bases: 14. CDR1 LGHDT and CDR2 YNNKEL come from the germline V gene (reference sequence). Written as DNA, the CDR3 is TGTGCCAGCAGCCAAGATCCGGTGACAGGGGCCCTCGCGGAGACCCAGTACTTC. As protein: CASSQDPVTGALAETQYF.

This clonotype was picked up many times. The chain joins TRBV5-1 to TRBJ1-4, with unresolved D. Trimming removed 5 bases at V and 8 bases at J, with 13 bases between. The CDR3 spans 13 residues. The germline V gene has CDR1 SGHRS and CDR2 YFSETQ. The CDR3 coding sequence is TGCGCCAGCAGACGAAACCCGGAAGAAAAACTGTTTTTT. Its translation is CASRRNPEEKLFF.

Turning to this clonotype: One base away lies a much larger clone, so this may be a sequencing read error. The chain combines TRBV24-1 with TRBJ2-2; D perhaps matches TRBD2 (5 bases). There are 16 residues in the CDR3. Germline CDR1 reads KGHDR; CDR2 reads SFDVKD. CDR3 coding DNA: TGTGCCACCAGTGATTTGTGGGCCCCGAACACCGGGGAGCTGTCTTTT. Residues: CATSDLWAPNTGELSF.

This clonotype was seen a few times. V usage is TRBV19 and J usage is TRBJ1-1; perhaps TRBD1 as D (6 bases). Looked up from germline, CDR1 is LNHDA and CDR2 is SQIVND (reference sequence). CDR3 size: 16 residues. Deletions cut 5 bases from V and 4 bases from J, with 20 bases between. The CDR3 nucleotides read TGTGCCAGTAGTGCCCCCCTCTCCGGGACAAGCACTGAAGCTTTCTTT. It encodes CASSAPLSGTSTEAFF.

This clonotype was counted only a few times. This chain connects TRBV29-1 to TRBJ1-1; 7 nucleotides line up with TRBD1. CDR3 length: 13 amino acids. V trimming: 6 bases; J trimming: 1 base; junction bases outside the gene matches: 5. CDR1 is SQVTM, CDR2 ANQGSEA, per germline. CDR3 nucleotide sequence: TGCAGCGTGACCAGGGACAGGAACACTGAAGCTTTCTTT. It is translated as CSVTRDRNTEAFF.

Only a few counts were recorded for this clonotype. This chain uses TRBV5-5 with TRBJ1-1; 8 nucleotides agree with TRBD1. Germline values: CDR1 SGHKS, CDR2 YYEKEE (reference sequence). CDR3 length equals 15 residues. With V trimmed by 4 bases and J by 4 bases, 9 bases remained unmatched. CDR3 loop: CASSLTGGFFTEAFF. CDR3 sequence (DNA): TGTGCCAGCAGCCTCACAGGGGGATTTTTCACTGAAGCTTTCTTT.

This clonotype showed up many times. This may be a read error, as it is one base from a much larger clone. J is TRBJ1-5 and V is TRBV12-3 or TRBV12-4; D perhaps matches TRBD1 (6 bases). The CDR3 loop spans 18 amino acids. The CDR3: CAGSLRGDGAGANQPQHF. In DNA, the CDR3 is TGTGCCGGCAGTTTAAGAGGTGATGGGGCAGGGGCCAATCAGCCCCAGCATTTT.

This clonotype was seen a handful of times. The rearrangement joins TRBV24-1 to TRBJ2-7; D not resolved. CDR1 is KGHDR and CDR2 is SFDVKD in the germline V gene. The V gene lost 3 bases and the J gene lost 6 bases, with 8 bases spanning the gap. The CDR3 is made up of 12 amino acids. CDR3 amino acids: CATSDRIGEQYF. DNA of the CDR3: TGTGCCACCAGTGATCGGATTGGCGAGCAGTACTTC.

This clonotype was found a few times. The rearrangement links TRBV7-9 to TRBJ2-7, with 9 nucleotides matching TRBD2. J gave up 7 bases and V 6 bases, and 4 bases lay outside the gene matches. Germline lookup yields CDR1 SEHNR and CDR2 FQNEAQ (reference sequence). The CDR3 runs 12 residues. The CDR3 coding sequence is TGTGCCAGCAGGCCACTAGCGGGTGAGCAGTACTTC. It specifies CASRPLAGEQYF.

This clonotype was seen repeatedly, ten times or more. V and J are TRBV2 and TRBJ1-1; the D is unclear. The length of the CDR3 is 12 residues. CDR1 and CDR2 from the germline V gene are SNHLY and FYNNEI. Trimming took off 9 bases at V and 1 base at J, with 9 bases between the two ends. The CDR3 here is CARGRTNTEAFF. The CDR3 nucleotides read TGTGCCAGAGGACGGACGAACACTGAAGCTTTCTTT. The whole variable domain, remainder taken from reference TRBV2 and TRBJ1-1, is EPEVTQTPSHQVTQMGQEVILRCVPISNHLYFYWYRQILGQKVEFLVSFYNNEISEKSEIFDDQFSVERPDGSNFTLKIRSTKLEDSAMYFCARGRTNTEAFFGQGTRLTVV.

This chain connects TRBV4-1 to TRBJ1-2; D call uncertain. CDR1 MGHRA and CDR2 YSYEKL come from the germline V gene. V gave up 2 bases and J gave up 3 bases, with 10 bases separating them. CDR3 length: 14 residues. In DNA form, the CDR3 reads TGCGCCAGCAGCCAAAGGGAGGGTGACTATGGCTACACCTTC. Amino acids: CASSQREGDYGYTF.

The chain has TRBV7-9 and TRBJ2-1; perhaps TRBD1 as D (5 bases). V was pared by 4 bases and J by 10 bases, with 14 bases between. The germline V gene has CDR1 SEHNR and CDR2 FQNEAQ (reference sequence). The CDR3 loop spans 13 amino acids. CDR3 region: CASSSKDSYEQFF. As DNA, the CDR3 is TGTGCCAGCAGCTCCAAAGACAGCTACGAGCAGTTCTTC.